Listed below are T cell receptor beta chains from one sample, sequenced in a study of shared clonotypes between healthy human individuals. Data came from immunoSEQ multiplex PCR; TCRdb stores just in-frame clones and leaves some out. Among 2 million to 3 million clones listed, more than 90% were seen once. Sequencing input: naive CD4+ T cells sorted from blood. All receptors derive from a man between 18 and 29 years old in good health. Each CDR3 is given with its conserved first and last residue. A D gene is named only where the DNA matches it firmly. The size of a clone is reported for some rows only, either as once, few or many, or as a class for expanded clones.

d_gene: TRBD1; len: 15; abundance: .; j_gene: TRBJ1-5; v_gene: TRBV19; CDR3nt: TGTGCCAGTAGTATAAGGACAGGGAGCAATCAGCCCCAGCATTTT; CDR3aa: CASSIRTGSNQPQHF
d_gene: .; len: 16; abundance: .; j_gene: TRBJ1-1; v_gene: TRBV23-1; CDR3nt: TGCGCCAGGCTAAGGGGAAGTAGGGGGATGAACACTGAAGCTTTCTTT; CDR3aa: CARLRGSRGMNTEAFF
d_gene: TRBD2; len: 16; abundance: .; j_gene: TRBJ2-7; v_gene: TRBV30; CDR3nt: TGTGCCTGGAGTGTATCCAGAACTAGCGCCACCTACGAGCAGTACTTC; CDR3aa: CAWSVSRTSATYEQYF
d_gene: TRBD1; len: 15; abundance: .; j_gene: TRBJ2-2; v_gene: TRBV11-2; CDR3nt: TGTGCCAGCAGCTTCGACAGGGCTGAGACCGGGGAGCTGTTTTTT; CDR3aa: CASSFDRAETGELFF
d_gene: .; len: 16; abundance: .; j_gene: TRBJ2-2; v_gene: TRBV9; CDR3nt: TGTGCCAGCAGCGTAGTCGTAGGGGAAGCCACCGGGGAGCTGTTTTTT; CDR3aa: CASSVVVGEATGELFF
d_gene: .; len: 14; abundance: .; j_gene: TRBJ1-2; v_gene: TRBV7-8; CDR3nt: TGTGCCAGCAGCTTAGGGTCCACGGGCTATGGCTACACCTTC; CDR3aa: CASSLGSTGYGYTF
d_gene: .; len: 15; abundance: .; j_gene: TRBJ2-1; v_gene: TRBV5-1; CDR3nt: TGCGCCAGCAGCCAGTCAGGAGGGGGCTACAATGAGCAGTTCTTC; CDR3aa: CASSQSGGGYNEQFF
d_gene: .; len: 13; abundance: .; j_gene: TRBJ2-1; v_gene: TRBV4-3; CDR3nt: TGCGCCAGCAGCCAAGATCGGAGGGGGGAGCAGTTCTTC; CDR3aa: CASSQDRRGEQFF
d_gene: TRBD2; len: 16; abundance: .; j_gene: TRBJ2-5; v_gene: TRBV11-3; CDR3nt: TGTGCCAGCAGCCCCGGACTAGCGGGAGGGGCAGAGACCCAGTACTTC; CDR3aa: CASSPGLAGGAETQYF
d_gene: .; len: 13; abundance: .; j_gene: TRBJ2-3; v_gene: TRBV18; CDR3nt: TGTGCCAGCTCACTCACTAGCACAGATACGCAGTATTTT; CDR3aa: CASSLTSTDTQYF
d_gene: .; len: 13; abundance: .; j_gene: TRBJ1-1; v_gene: TRBV4-3; CDR3nt: TGCGCCAGCAGCTTCACACCGAACACTGAAGCTTTCTTT; CDR3aa: CASSFTPNTEAFF
d_gene: .; len: 16; abundance: .; j_gene: TRBJ2-3; v_gene: TRBV9; CDR3nt: TGTGCCAGCAGCCCCCGGTGGGGAGGTCCCGCAGATACGCAGTATTTT; CDR3aa: CASSPRWGGPADTQYF
d_gene: .; len: 14; abundance: .; j_gene: TRBJ2-7; v_gene: TRBV5-8; CDR3nt: TGTGCCAGCAGCTTGAAGGACCCTAACTACGAGCAGTACTTC; CDR3aa: CASSLKDPNYEQYF
d_gene: .; len: 14; abundance: .; j_gene: TRBJ2-7; v_gene: TRBV19; CDR3nt: TGTGCCAGTAGCCCCGGAGATAGCTCCTACGAGCAGTACTTC; CDR3aa: CASSPGDSSYEQYF
d_gene: TRBD1; len: 16; abundance: once; j_gene: TRBJ1-1; v_gene: TRBV25-1; CDR3nt: TGTGCCAGCAGTGGGCGGTACAGGGGCCCGAACACTGAAGCTTTCTTT; CDR3aa: CASSGRYRGPNTEAFF
d_gene: TRBD1; len: 13; abundance: once; j_gene: TRBJ2-7; v_gene: TRBV6-1; CDR3nt: TGTGCCAGCGGGCGACAGGGGCCCTACGAGCAGTACTTC; CDR3aa: CASGRQGPYEQYF
d_gene: TRBD1; len: 15; abundance: .; j_gene: TRBJ1-2; v_gene: TRBV28; CDR3nt: TGTGCCAGCAGTCTGACAGGGGGTGACAACTATGGCTACACCTTC; CDR3aa: CASSLTGGDNYGYTF
d_gene: .; len: 17; abundance: .; j_gene: TRBJ2-4; v_gene: TRBV11-2; CDR3nt: TGTGCCAGCAGCTTAGATTATACAGAGTTAGCCAAAAACATTCAGTACTTC; CDR3aa: CASSLDYTELAKNIQYF
d_gene: .; len: 16; abundance: .; j_gene: TRBJ1-5; v_gene: TRBV11-2; CDR3nt: TGTGCCAGCAGCTTAGCAGGAATAGGGGTAGATCAGCCCCAGCATTTT; CDR3aa: CASSLAGIGVDQPQHF
d_gene: .; len: 12; abundance: .; j_gene: TRBJ2-1; v_gene: TRBV7-2; CDR3nt: TGTGCCAGCAGCTTAGCCTACAATGAGCAGTTCTTC; CDR3aa: CASSLAYNEQFF
d_gene: TRBD2; len: 13; abundance: once; j_gene: TRBJ2-5; v_gene: TRBV29-1; CDR3nt: TGCAGCGTTAACATTTCGGGGGGAAAGACCCAGTACTTC; CDR3aa: CSVNISGGKTQYF
d_gene: TRBD1; len: 17; abundance: .; j_gene: TRBJ2-6; v_gene: TRBV11-3; CDR3nt: TGTGCCAGCAGCTTAGGGACAGGGGGCTCTGGGGCCAACGTCCTGACTTTC; CDR3aa: CASSLGTGGSGANVLTF
d_gene: .; len: 14; abundance: .; j_gene: TRBJ2-7; v_gene: TRBV6-5; CDR3nt: TGTGCCAGCAGTTACTCCCAGCGCTCCTACGAGCAGTACTTC; CDR3aa: CASSYSQRSYEQYF
d_gene: .; len: 13; abundance: .; j_gene: TRBJ1-1; v_gene: TRBV15; CDR3nt: TGTGCCACCAGCGTTGAGGGAGGCACTGAAGCTTTCTTT; CDR3aa: CATSVEGGTEAFF
d_gene: TRBD2; len: 15; abundance: .; j_gene: TRBJ2-3; v_gene: TRBV5-4; CDR3nt: TGTGCCAGCAGCTCCGCCGGGACTAGCGCAGATACGCAGTATTTT; CDR3aa: CASSSAGTSADTQYF
d_gene: .; len: 15; abundance: .; j_gene: TRBJ2-1; v_gene: TRBV5-1; CDR3nt: TGCGCCAGCAGCCCCCCAAGTAAGGGCACCAATGAGCAGTTCTTC; CDR3aa: CASSPPSKGTNEQFF
d_gene: TRBD1; len: 15; abundance: once; j_gene: TRBJ2-2; v_gene: TRBV19; CDR3nt: TGTGCCAGTAGTCCACGACAGGGGAGCACCGGGGAGCTGTTTTTT; CDR3aa: CASSPRQGSTGELFF
d_gene: .; len: 15; abundance: .; j_gene: TRBJ1-4; v_gene: TRBV6-5; CDR3nt: TGTGCCAGCAGAGCGGGACGGTCAACTAATGAAAAACTGTTTTTT; CDR3aa: CASRAGRSTNEKLFF
d_gene: .; len: 15; abundance: .; j_gene: TRBJ1-3; v_gene: TRBV27; CDR3nt: TGTGCCAGCAGTTGGACGGGAGCCTACGGAAACACCATATATTTT; CDR3aa: CASSWTGAYGNTIYF
d_gene: TRBD1; len: 15; abundance: .; j_gene: TRBJ1-5; v_gene: TRBV10-3; CDR3nt: TGTGCCAGCAGACAGGGAGGTTACGGCAATCAGCCCCAGCATTTT; CDR3aa: CASRQGGYGNQPQHF
d_gene: .; len: 13; abundance: .; j_gene: TRBJ2-7; v_gene: TRBV6-5; CDR3nt: TGTGCCAGCAGTTACGGGCGGACCTACGAGCAGTACTTC; CDR3aa: CASSYGRTYEQYF
d_gene: TRBD1; len: 15; abundance: .; j_gene: TRBJ2-3; v_gene: TRBV6-6; CDR3nt: TGTGCCAGCAGTGGCGGACAGGTCTTCACAGATACGCAGTATTTT; CDR3aa: CASSGGQVFTDTQYF
d_gene: TRBD1; len: 15; abundance: .; j_gene: TRBJ2-1; v_gene: TRBV19; CDR3nt: TGTGCCAGCACCGCCGTAGGACAGGGGAACGATGAGCAGTTCTTC; CDR3aa: CASTAVGQGNDEQFF
d_gene: .; len: 16; abundance: .; j_gene: TRBJ2-1; v_gene: TRBV5-1; CDR3nt: TGCGCCAGCAGCTTGGGTCCAGGGGGGGCCTACAATGAGCAGTTCTTC; CDR3aa: CASSLGPGGAYNEQFF
d_gene: TRBD1; len: 14; abundance: .; j_gene: TRBJ1-5; v_gene: TRBV2; CDR3nt: TGTGCCAGCAGCTCCGGGACAGGGGGAATTCCCCAGCATTTT; CDR3aa: CASSSGTGGIPQHF
d_gene: .; len: 14; abundance: .; j_gene: TRBJ2-3; v_gene: TRBV10-3; CDR3nt: TGTGCCATCAAGGACGGACCGAGCACAGATACGCAGTATTTT; CDR3aa: CAIKDGPSTDTQYF
d_gene: TRBD1; len: 17; abundance: .; j_gene: TRBJ2-2; v_gene: TRBV7-9; CDR3nt: TGTGCCTGCAGCAGAGAGAACAGGGGGAGAGGCACCGGGGAGCTGTTTTTT; CDR3aa: CACSRENRGRGTGELFF
d_gene: .; len: 12; abundance: .; j_gene: TRBJ2-3; v_gene: TRBV29-1; CDR3nt: TGCAGCGTTGACAGGGGCACAGATACGCAGTATTTT; CDR3aa: CSVDRGTDTQYF
d_gene: TRBD2; len: 18; abundance: .; j_gene: TRBJ2-1; v_gene: TRBV5-4; CDR3nt: TGTGCCAGCAGCTTGGGGGGTATCGGGACTAGCTCCTACAATGAGCAGTTCTTC; CDR3aa: CASSLGGIGTSSYNEQFF
d_gene: .; len: 13; abundance: .; j_gene: TRBJ2-1; v_gene: TRBV30; CDR3nt: TGTGCCTGGAGTACGCCGACCGTTATATCGCAGTTCTTC; CDR3aa: CAWSTPTVISQFF
d_gene: .; len: 15; abundance: .; j_gene: TRBJ2-1; v_gene: TRBV2; CDR3nt: TGTGCCAGCAGTGTAGGGCAGGGACCCTACAATGAGCAGTTCTTC; CDR3aa: CASSVGQGPYNEQFF
d_gene: .; len: 13; abundance: .; j_gene: TRBJ2-7; v_gene: TRBV2; CDR3nt: TGTGCCAGCAGTGAAGCGAGAGGGGACGAGCAGTACTTC; CDR3aa: CASSEARGDEQYF